These 27 T cell receptor beta chains were all obtained from the same sample, sequenced in a study of cytomegalovirus exposure and HLA in healthy donors. With 60 Vbeta and 13 Jbeta primers, the PCR was carried out. The protocol was immunoSEQ multiplex PCR, while the TCRdb copy is restricted to in-frame clones and leaves out a portion. This repertoire shows about 210,000 clones, around 87% found once; its top ten account for around 1%. Sequencing input: PBMCs. Every receptor here comes from a boy under 10 years old in good health and CMV-seronegative.

This chain joins TRBV7-7 and TRBJ2-5; TRBD1 aligns across 7 bases. J was trimmed by 2 bases and V by 7 bases; bases with no gene match: 13. Germline V CDR1 and CDR2: SSHAT, FNYEAQ (reference sequence). CDR3 size: 16 residues. CDR3 DNA sequence: TGTGCCAGCACCTCGGGGTTGAGGGGGCGGCAAGAGACCCAGTACTTC. Amino acid sequence: CASTSGLRGRQETQYF.

This sequence joins TRBV7-2 and TRBJ1-2, with a tentative D call TRBD1 (5 bases). The germline V and J ends were trimmed by 1 base and 8 bases, with 14 bases remaining between them. The CDR3 is 14 residues long. Germline loops: CDR1 SGHTA, CDR2 FQGNSA. The CDR3: CASSLDVAGWGYTF. CDR3 nucleotides: TGTGCCAGCAGCTTAGATGTGGCAGGGTGGGGCTACACCTTC.

The chain couples TRBV6-5 to TRBJ2-5; 8 bases line up with TRBD1. The tail of the sequence fits TRBJ2-7 better, so the J call may be wrong. The CDR3 totals 15 residues. CDR1 MNHEY and CDR2 SVGAGI come from the germline V gene. CDR3 bases: TGTGCCAGCATCAGTCGACAGGGGCTGGGACACGAGCAGTACTTC. This codes for CASISRQGLGHEQYF.

V gene TRBV7-9 combines with J gene TRBJ2-5, with a tentative D call TRBD1 (6 bases). The CDR3 is made up of 14 amino acids. V was trimmed by 1 base and J by 1 base, leaving 7 bases between them. Germline assignment: CDR1 SEHNR and CDR2 FQNEAQ (reference sequence). In nucleotides, the CDR3 is TGTGCCAGCAGCTTAGGGACAGTCCAAGAGACCCAGTACTTC. Translation gives CASSLGTVQETQYF.

V is TRBV7-7 and J is TRBJ1-4; D is unresolved. The V and J ends lost 2 bases and 5 bases respectively, with 12 bases between them. This CDR3 contains 15 residues. Germline CDR1 SSHAT, CDR2 FNYEAQ (reference sequence). CDR3 region: CASSLTTALNEKLFF. In DNA form, the CDR3 reads TGTGCCAGCAGCTTAACAACAGCCCTCAATGAAAAACTGTTTTTT.

The rearrangement uses TRBV9 and TRBJ2-2; 7 nucleotides align to TRBD2. Per germline, CDR1 SGDLS and CDR2 YYNGEE. The V and J ends lost 0 bases and 7 bases, in that order; junction bases with no gene match: 3. This CDR3 is built from 14 residues. CDR3 loop: CASSVGGGFGELFF. In nucleotides, the CDR3 is TGTGCCAGCAGCGTAGGGGGGGGGTTCGGGGAGCTGTTTTTT.

This clone was detected only once. The chain carries TRBV27 and TRBJ2-7; TRBD1 matches at 7 bases. The CDR3 runs to 15 residues. The V gene's germline CDR1 is MNHEY and CDR2 SMNVEV (reference sequence). V lost 5 bases, J lost 3 bases, and 10 bases stayed unmatched. Here the CDR3 DNA reads TGTGCCAGCAGTCGTGACAGGGTATTAATCTACGAGCAGTACTTC. Translating gives CASSRDRVLIYEQYF.

This clone was seen only a few times. The rearrangement links TRBV4-1 to TRBJ2-7, with D perhaps TRBD2 (6 bases). The CDR3 runs to 16 residues. Trimming removed 0 bases from V and 2 bases from J, with 14 bases in between. Germline-derived CDR1 and CDR2 are MGHRA and YSYEKL. Here the CDR3 DNA reads TGCGCCAGCAGCCAAGAGCGCACCGGGAGCCCCTACGAGCAGTACTTC. Protein sequence: CASSQERTGSPYEQYF.

This chain connects TRBV9 to TRBJ1-1; D possibly corresponds to TRBD1 (6 bases). Germline-derived CDR1 and CDR2 are SGDLS and YYNGEE. The CDR3 sequence is 17 residues long. Trimming removed 4 bases at V and 7 bases at J, with 26 bases between. The CDR3 loop is CASSSQANGQFGHEAFF. In DNA, the CDR3 is TGTGCCAGCAGCTCCCAAGCTAACGGACAGTTCGGTCATGAAGCTTTCTTT.

The V call is TRBV5-4, the J call TRBJ1-2; 11 bases line up with TRBD1. The CDR3 covers 17 residues. CDR1 is SGHNT, CDR2 YYREEE, per germline (reference sequence). Trimming at V came to 2 bases and at J to 6 bases, leaving 12 bases not matched to a gene. The CDR3 DNA sequence: TGTGCCAGCAGCTTAGGCGGACAGGGGGCATATCCAAATGGCTACACCTTC. Translating it yields CASSLGGQGAYPNGYTF. The full variable domain, in which reference TRBV5-4 and TRBJ1-2 provide the parts outside the CDR3, is ETGVTQSPTHLIKTRGQQVTLRCSSQSGHNTVSWYQQALGQGPQFIFQYYREEENGRGNFPPRFSGLQFPNYSSELNVNALELDDSALYLCASSLGGQGAYPNGYTFGSGTRLTVV.

This clone was observed a single time. CDR3 in DNA: TGTGCCAGCAGTGTTATTCGGGACAGGGAGACCCACGAGCAGTACTTC. It encodes CASSVIRDRETHEQYF. The chain couples TRBV2 to TRBJ2-7; 9 nucleotides line up with TRBD1. The V gene end was trimmed by 4 bases and the J gene end by 5 bases; junction bases not matched to a gene: 12. The CDR3 length is 16 residues. Germline-derived CDR1 and CDR2 are SNHLY and FYNNEI.

The J gene is TRBJ2-3, the V gene TRBV13; 9 bases agree with TRBD2. CDR1 and CDR2 (germline): PRHDT, FYEKMQ (reference sequence). The V segment lost 7 bases and the J segment 0 bases; nucleotides outside the gene matches: 11. The CDR3 is 17 residues long. In DNA, the CDR3 is TGTGCCAGCAACCTTCGGGGTAGCGGGAGAAGCACAGATACGCAGTATTTT. It codes for CASNLRGSGRSTDTQYF.

CDR3 coding DNA: TGTGCCAGCGGAGGGACAGGGGCAGGAAGTTCTGGCTACACCTTC. As protein: CASGGTGAGSSGYTF. The chain couples TRBV2 to TRBJ1-2; TRBD1 aligns across 10 bases. J lost 7 bases, V lost 8 bases, and 13 bases had no gene match. This CDR3 is 15 amino acids long. Looked up from germline, CDR1 is SNHLY and CDR2 is FYNNEI.

This rearrangement joins TRBV6-4 to TRBJ1-2; a weak D match, TRBD1 (5 bases). The CDR3 extends over 15 amino acids. Germline V gene sequence: CDR1 MRHNA, CDR2 SNTAGT. The V and J ends lost 3 bases and 2 bases respectively, with 13 bases between them. CDR3 sequence reads: CASSEMAQGNYGYTF. Written as DNA, the CDR3 is TGTGCCAGCAGTGAGATGGCCCAGGGCAACTATGGCTACACCTTC.

The chain links TRBV19 to TRBJ1-5, with D tentatively TRBD1 (6 bases). The CDR3 length is 14 residues. V was shortened by 8 bases and J by 1 base, with 12 bases between the two germline ends. The V gene's germline CDR1 is LNHDA and CDR2 SQIVND (reference sequence). The CDR3 is CASGRDMSNQPQHF. In DNA, the CDR3 is TGTGCCAGTGGCCGGGACATGAGCAATCAGCCCCAGCATTTT.

V and J are TRBV6-6 and TRBJ1-5; D unclear. This CDR3 is 14 amino acids long. Germline V gene sequence: CDR1 MNHNY, CDR2 SVGAGI (reference sequence). Trimming pared 2 bases from V and 0 bases from J, leaving 5 bases between. Written as DNA, the CDR3 is TGTGCCAGCAGTTACAGAGATAGCAATCAGCCCCAGCATTTT. Encoded protein: CASSYRDSNQPQHF.

The chain recombines TRBV10-3 with TRBJ1-4; D is perhaps TRBD1 (5 bases). The CDR3 is made up of 15 amino acids. V gave up 5 bases and J gave up 5 bases, with 15 bases separating them. CDR1 and CDR2 from the germline V gene are ENHRY and SYGVKD. This chain's CDR3 is CAISPAQGRNEKLFF. The CDR3 nucleotides read TGTGCCATCAGTCCAGCCCAGGGTAGAAATGAAAAACTGTTTTTT.

J is TRBJ2-5 and V is TRBV7-2; 9 nucleotides match TRBD2. The CDR3 consists of 15 residues. Per the germline V gene, CDR1 is SGHTA and CDR2 is FQGNSA. The V and J ends lost 4 bases and 4 bases, in that order; junction bases with no gene match: 7. The CDR3 is CASSSLGGRAETQYF. CDR3 nucleotide sequence: TGTGCCAGCAGCTCGCTCGGCGGGAGGGCAGAGACCCAGTACTTC.

V and J are TRBV6-1 and TRBJ2-1, with 9 nucleotides matching TRBD1. Looked up from germline, CDR1 is MNHNS and CDR2 is SASEGT. V lost 3 bases, J lost 7 bases, and 7 bases stayed unmatched. The CDR3 length is 15 residues. CDR3 bases: TGTGCCAGCAGTGACTTTGGACAGGGGACGAATGAGCAGTTCTTC. Translating gives CASSDFGQGTNEQFF.

This CDR3 is CASSWAGTGAEEQFF. Written as DNA, the CDR3 is TGCGCCAGCAGCTGGGCCGGGACAGGGGCGGAGGAGCAGTTCTTC. This chain connects TRBV5-1 to TRBJ2-1; 10 bases are shared with TRBD1. The V gene's germline CDR1 is SGHRS and CDR2 YFSETQ. The ends lost 3 bases at V and 10 bases at J; junction bases unmatched: 10. The CDR3 is 15 residues long.

The V gene is TRBV9, the J gene TRBJ2-1; TRBD2 matches 7 bases. From germline, CDR1 is SGDLS and CDR2 YYNGEE. The length of the CDR3 is 16 residues. V lost 0 bases and J lost 8; bases outside the gene matches: 11. CDR3 region: CASSVDGGGLSDEQFF. The DNA for the CDR3 is TGTGCCAGCAGCGTAGATGGGGGGGGGTTGTCTGATGAGCAGTTCTTC.

This clone appeared once. The genes are TRBV6-5 and TRBJ2-7; the match to TRBD2 covers 7 bases. Germline CDR1 MNHEY, CDR2 SVGAGI. The CDR3 is 15 amino acids. V was clipped by 4 bases and J by 2 bases; unmatched bases: 8. Written as DNA, the CDR3 is TGTGCCAGCAGTTCCGGGGGGTCTAAAGCCTACGAGCAGTACTTC. It codes for CASSSGGSKAYEQYF.

The rearrangement uses TRBV19 and TRBJ2-7, with D maybe TRBD1 (5 bases). The CDR3 is made up of 14 amino acids. Germline CDR1 and CDR2: LNHDA and SQIVND (reference sequence). Trimming left V 4 bases short and J 1 base short, with 11 bases between. CDR3 in DNA: TGTGCCAGTAGTAGGTCAGGGCCTTCCTACGAGCAGTACTTC. The encoded protein is CASSRSGPSYEQYF.

The chain links TRBV10-3 to TRBJ2-7; D ambiguous. This CDR3 spans 13 amino acids. Germline assignment: CDR1 ENHRY and CDR2 SYGVKD. The germline V and J ends were trimmed by 4 bases and 3 bases, with 10 bases remaining between them. The CDR3 loop is CAISAGRGYEQYF. The CDR3 nucleotides are TGTGCCATCAGTGCGGGTCGAGGCTACGAGCAGTACTTC.

V gene TRBV6-5 combines with J gene TRBJ1-5, with 8 bases identical to TRBD1. J lost 7 bases, V lost 2 bases, and 1 base had no gene match. Germline-derived CDR1 and CDR2 are MNHEY and SVGAGI. The CDR3 sequence is 13 residues long. The CDR3 is CASSYTGGQPQHF. CDR3 coding DNA: TGTGCCAGCAGTTACACAGGGGGACAGCCCCAGCATTTT.

This chain links TRBV7-9 with TRBJ1-1; TRBD1 aligns across 10 bases. This CDR3 comprises 15 residues. V shed 4 bases and J 7 bases; nucleotides not matched to a gene: 9. Per germline, CDR1 SEHNR and CDR2 FQNEAQ (reference sequence). In DNA form, the CDR3 reads TGTGCCAGCAGCTCGCGCCTCCGGGACAGGGGTGAAGCTTTCTTT. This sequence encodes CASSSRLRDRGEAFF.

The chain couples TRBV18 to TRBJ2-5, with 7 bases identical to TRBD1. CDR3 length: 15 residues. CDR1 and CDR2 (germline): KGHSH, LQKENI. Trimming removed 2 bases from V and 1 base from J; junction bases left unmatched: 4. In DNA form, the CDR3 reads TGTGCCAGCTCACCAGTTGGACAGGTCCAAGAGACCCAGTACTTC. This gives the protein CASSPVGQVQETQYF.